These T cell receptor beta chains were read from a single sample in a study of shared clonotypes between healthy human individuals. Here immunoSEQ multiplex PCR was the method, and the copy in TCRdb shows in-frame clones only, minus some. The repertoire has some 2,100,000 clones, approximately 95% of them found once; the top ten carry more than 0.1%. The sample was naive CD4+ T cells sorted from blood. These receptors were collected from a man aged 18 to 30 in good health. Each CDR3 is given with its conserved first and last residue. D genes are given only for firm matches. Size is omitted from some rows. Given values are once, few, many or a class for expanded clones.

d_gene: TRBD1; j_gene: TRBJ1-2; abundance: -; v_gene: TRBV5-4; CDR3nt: TGTGCCAGCAGCTTGGGTTTCCAGGGGGCGATTGGCTACACCTTC; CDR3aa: CASSLGFQGAIGYTF
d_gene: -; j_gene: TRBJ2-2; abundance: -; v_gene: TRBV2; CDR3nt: TGTGCCAGCGGGACGGGTGACGGGGAGCTGTTTTTT; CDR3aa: CASGTGDGELFF
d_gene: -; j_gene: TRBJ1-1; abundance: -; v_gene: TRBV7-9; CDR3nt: TGTGCCAGCAGCTTAGGACGGACGGCCAACACTGAAGCTTTCTTT; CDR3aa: CASSLGRTANTEAFF
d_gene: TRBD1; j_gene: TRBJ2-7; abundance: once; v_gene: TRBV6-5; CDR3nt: TGTGCCAGCACCGTACAGGGGGCCTCCTACGAGCAGTACTTC; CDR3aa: CASTVQGASYEQYF
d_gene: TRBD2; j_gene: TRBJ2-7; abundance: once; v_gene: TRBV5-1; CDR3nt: TGCGCCAGCAGCTTCGTAGCGGGTAATTCGCCCTACGAGCAGTACTTC; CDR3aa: CASSFVAGNSPYEQYF
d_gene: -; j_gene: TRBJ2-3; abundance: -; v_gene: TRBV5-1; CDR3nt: TGCGCCAGCAGCTTGGGCCAGCCGTACACAGATACGCAGTATTTT; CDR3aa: CASSLGQPYTDTQYF
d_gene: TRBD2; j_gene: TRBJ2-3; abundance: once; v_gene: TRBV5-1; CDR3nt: TGCGCCAGCAGCTTGGGGACTAGCGGCATATCTAGCACAGATACGCAGTATTTT; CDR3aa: CASSLGTSGISSTDTQYF
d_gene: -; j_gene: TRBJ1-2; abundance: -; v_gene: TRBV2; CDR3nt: TGTGCCAGCAGTGAACCCTCTCCAGGGTTTAACTATGGCTACACCTTC; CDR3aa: CASSEPSPGFNYGYTF
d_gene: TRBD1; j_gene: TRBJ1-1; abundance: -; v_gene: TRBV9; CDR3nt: TGTGCCAGCAGCGCCCCCTCCCAGGGGGTTACTGAAGCTTTCTTT; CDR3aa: CASSAPSQGVTEAFF
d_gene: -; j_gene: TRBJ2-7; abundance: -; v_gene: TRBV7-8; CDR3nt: TGTGCCAGCAGCTTAATGAGAGTGCTCTACGAGCAGTACTTC; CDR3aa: CASSLMRVLYEQYF
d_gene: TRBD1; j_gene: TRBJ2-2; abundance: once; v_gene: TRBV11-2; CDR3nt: TGTGCCAGCAGCTCCCAACGGGACAGGAACACCGGGGAGCTGTTTTTT; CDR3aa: CASSSQRDRNTGELFF
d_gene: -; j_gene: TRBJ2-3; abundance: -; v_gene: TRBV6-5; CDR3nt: TGTGCCAGCAGCGACAGGTCAGATACGCAGTATTTT; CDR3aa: CASSDRSDTQYF
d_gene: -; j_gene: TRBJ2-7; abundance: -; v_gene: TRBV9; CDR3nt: TGTGCCAGCAGCCCCAGATGGGCGGCTAGCTCCTACGAGCAGTACTTC; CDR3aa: CASSPRWAASSYEQYF
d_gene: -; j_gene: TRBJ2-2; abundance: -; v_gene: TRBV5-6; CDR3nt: TGTGCCAGCAGCTTGAGAAACACCGGGGAGCTGTTTTTT; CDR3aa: CASSLRNTGELFF
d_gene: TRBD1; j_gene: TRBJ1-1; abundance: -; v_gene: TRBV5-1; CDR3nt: TGCGCCAGCAGCCAACCGGGACAGTCGAACACTGAAGCTTTCTTT; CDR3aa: CASSQPGQSNTEAFF
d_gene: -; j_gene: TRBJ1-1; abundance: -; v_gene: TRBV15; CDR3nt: TGTGCCACCAGCAGAGGACAGCAGACCACTGAAGCTTTCTTT; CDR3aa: CATSRGQQTTEAFF
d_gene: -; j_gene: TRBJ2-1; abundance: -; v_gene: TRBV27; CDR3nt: TGTGCCAGCAGTTTAATGGGGGGCTCCTACAATGAGCAGTTCTTC; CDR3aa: CASSLMGGSYNEQFF
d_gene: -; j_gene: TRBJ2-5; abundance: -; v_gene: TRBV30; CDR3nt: TGTGCCTGGAGTCTCGGGGGACTTGCGGAGACCCAGTACTTC; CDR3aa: CAWSLGGLAETQYF
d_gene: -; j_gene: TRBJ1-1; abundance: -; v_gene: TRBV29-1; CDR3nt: TGCAGCGTTATCCTCGACGGCCAAACTGAAGCTTTCTTT; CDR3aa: CSVILDGQTEAFF
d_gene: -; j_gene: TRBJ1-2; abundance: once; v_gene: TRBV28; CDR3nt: TGTGCCAGCAGTTTAGATACCTACTTGGGAAGCTACACCTTC; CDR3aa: CASSLDTYLGSYTF